The clone carrying this TCR beta chain was counted only a few times. What it binds is unknown. The CDR3 contains 15 residues. In germline, CDR1 is SGHRS, CDR2 YFSETQ. V was clipped by 0 bases and J by 8 bases; unmatched bases: 3. The source of the sample is a study of cytomegalovirus exposure and HLA in healthy donors. Background on the study: About 79% of 398 genotyped donors fell in the Caucasian-associated ancestry cluster.

Study-level points and caveats: Per a prior analysis, the majority of TCR beta V segments were productive roughly 90% or roughly 30% of the time.

The PCR was carried out with 60 Vbeta primers and 13 Jbeta primers. The authors' processing: Later analysis identified 80 million to 90 million unique TCR beta chains, approximately 11 million shared. TCRdb's table, derived via immunoSEQ multiplex PCR, lists solely in-frame clones and lacks some. V, J and clone size were drawn from that table, and D and trimming were deduced from the DNA. The data hold 70,000 to 100,000 clones, with approximately 70% observed a single time. The receptor comes from a man aged 45 to 65 in good health and CMV-seronegative. The chain employs TRBV5-1 and TRBJ1-6; 9 positions match TRBD1. Sequenced: PBMCs. CDR3 sequence reads: CASSLAGTGYSPLHF. DNA for the CDR3: TGCGCCAGCAGCTTGGCCGGGACAGGGTATTCACCCCTCCACTTT.